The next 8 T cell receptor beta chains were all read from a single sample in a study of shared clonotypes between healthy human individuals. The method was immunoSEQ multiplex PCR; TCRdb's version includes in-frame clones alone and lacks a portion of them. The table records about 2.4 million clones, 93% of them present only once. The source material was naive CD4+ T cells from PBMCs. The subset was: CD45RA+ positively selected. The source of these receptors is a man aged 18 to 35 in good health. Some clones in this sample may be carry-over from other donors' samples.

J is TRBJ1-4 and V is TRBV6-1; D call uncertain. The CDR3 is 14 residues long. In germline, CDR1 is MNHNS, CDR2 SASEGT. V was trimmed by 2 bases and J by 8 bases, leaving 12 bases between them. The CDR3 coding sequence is TGTGCCAGCAGTGAAACGGCCGGCTGGGAAAAACTGTTTTTT. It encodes CASSETAGWEKLFF.

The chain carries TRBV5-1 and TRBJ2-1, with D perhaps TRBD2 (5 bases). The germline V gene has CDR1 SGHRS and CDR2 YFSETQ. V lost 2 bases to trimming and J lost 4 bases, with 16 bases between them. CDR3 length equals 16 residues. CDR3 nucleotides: TGCGCCAGCAGCTTAGAGACGGGAACGGGATACAATGAGCAGTTCTTC. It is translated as CASSLETGTGYNEQFF.

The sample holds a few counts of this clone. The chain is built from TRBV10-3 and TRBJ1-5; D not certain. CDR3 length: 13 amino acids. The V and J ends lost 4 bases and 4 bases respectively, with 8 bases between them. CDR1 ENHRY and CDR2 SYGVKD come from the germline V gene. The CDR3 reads CAISVDQNQPQHF. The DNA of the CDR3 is TGTGCCATCAGTGTTGACCAGAATCAGCCCCAGCATTTT.

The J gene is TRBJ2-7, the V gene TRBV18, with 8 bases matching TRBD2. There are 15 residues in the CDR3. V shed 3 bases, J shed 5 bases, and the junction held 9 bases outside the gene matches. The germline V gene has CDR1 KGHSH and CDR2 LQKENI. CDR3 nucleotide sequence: TGTGCCAGCTCACCGCTCGCTAGCGGGTCCAACGAGCAGTACTTC. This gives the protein CASSPLASGSNEQYF. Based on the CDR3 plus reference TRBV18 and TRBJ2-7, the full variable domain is NAGVMQNPRHLVRRRGQEARLRCSPMKGHSHVYWYRQLPEEGLKFMVYLQKENIIDESGMPKERFSAEFPKEGPSILRIQQVVRGDSAAYFCASSPLASGSNEQYFGPGTRLTVT.

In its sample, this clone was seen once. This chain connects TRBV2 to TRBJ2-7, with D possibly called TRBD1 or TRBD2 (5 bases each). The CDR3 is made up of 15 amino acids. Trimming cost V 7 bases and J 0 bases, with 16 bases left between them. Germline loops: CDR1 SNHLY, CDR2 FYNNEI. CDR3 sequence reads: CASILRGTSSYEQYF. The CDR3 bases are TGTGCCAGCATCTTGAGAGGGACCAGCTCCTACGAGCAGTACTTC. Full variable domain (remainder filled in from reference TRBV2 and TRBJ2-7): EPEVTQTPSHQVTQMGQEVILRCVPISNHLYFYWYRQILGQKVEFLVSFYNNEISEKSEIFDDQFSVERPDGSNFTLKIRSTKLEDSAMYFCASILRGTSSYEQYFGPGTRLTVT.

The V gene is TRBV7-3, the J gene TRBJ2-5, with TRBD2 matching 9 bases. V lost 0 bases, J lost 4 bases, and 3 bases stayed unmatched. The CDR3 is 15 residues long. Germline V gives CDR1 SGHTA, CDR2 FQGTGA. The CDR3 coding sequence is TGTGCCAGCAGCTTAACGCGGGAGGGAAGAGAGACCCAGTACTTC. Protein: CASSLTREGRETQYF.

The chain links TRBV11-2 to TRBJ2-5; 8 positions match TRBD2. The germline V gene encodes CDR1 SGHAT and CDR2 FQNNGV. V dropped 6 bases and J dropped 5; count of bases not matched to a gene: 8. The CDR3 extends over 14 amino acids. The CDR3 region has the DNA TGTGCCAGCAGTTTCTATACGGGGGGGGAGACCCAGTACTTC. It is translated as CASSFYTGGETQYF.

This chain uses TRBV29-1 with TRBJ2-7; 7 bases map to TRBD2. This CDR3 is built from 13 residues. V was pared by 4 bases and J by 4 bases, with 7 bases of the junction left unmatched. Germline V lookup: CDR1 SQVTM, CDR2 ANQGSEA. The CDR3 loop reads CSVALGGVYEQYF. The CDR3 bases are TGCAGCGTTGCGCTGGGGGGGGTATACGAGCAGTACTTC.